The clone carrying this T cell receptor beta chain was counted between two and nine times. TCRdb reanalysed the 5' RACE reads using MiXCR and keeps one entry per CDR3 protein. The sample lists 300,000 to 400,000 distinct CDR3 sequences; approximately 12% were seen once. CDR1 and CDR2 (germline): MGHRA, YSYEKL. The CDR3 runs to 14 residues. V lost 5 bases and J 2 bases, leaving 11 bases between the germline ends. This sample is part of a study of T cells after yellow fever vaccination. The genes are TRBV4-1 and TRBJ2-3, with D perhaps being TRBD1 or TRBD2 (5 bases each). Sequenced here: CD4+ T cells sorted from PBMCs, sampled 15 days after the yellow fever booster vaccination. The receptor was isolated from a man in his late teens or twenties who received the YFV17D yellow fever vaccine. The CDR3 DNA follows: TGCGCCAGCAGCAGGGACCACAACACAGATACGCAGTATTTT. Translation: CASSRDHNTDTQYF.